The clone carrying this T cell receptor beta chain was counted only a few times. This sample was included in a study of blood T cell repertoires in COVID-19. The wider study: Spain, Italy and the United States supplied samples that represented acute and convalescent COVID-19.

Methods used by the authors: Reference gene primers were amplified, and this amplification served to estimate nucleated cell counts. Measured with immunoSEQ multiplex PCR; TCRdb has only the in-frame clones, and not every one. V and J calls and clone size are copied from that table; D and trimming were computed from the DNA. This repertoire shows 200,000 to 250,000 clones, about 85% found once; its top ten account for 11%. Participant ages covered roughly 18 to 89 years across 20 to 30 US areas. This TCR came from a man aged 30-40 years who had recovered from COVID-19. Material: PBMCs or T cells enriched from blood (not recorded which).

The CDR3 here is CASSLQGARGPWITEAFF. CDR3 nucleotide sequence: TGTGCCAGCAGCTTACAGGGGGCGAGGGGTCCTTGGATCACTGAAGCTTTCTTT. This chain uses TRBV7-2 with TRBJ1-1; 8 bases agree with TRBD1. V lost 2 bases, J lost 4 bases, and 15 bases stayed unmatched. This CDR3 is built from 18 residues. Per the germline V gene, CDR1 is SGHTA and CDR2 is FQGNSA.